A single sample gave rise to the 21 T cell receptor delta chains below, sequenced in a study of γδ T cells in repeated Plasmodium falciparum infection. TCRdb reanalysed the multiplex PCR reads with CATT. The repertoire includes 45,000 to 70,000 delta-chain clones, approximately 1.5% of them detected once, and roughly 15% sits in the top ten. Gammadelta T cells were flow-sorted from PBMC into Vgamma9/Vdelta2+ and Vdelta2-negative populations for bulk analysis. Sequencing was done on a sample of gamma-delta T cells from blood. These TCRs come from a pool of human donors (malaria-infected and uninfected, not separated).

There are many counts of this clone. TCRdb's protein for this DNA is that of a much larger clone and differs from the translation at residue 12, likely a read error; the protein shown is the DNA translation. The chain combines TRDV1 with TRDJ1, with 8 bases aligning to TRDD2. The V and J ends lost 3 bases and 0 bases, in that order; junction bases with no gene match: 18. The germline CDR1 and CDR2 sequences are TSWWSYY and QGS. CDR3 size: 20 residues. CDR3 residues: CALGDPQSSYPRPYTDKLIF. In DNA, the CDR3 is TGTGCTCTTGGGGACCCACAATCTTCCTACCCTCGCCCGTACACCGATAAACTCATCTTT.

Concerning this clone itself: A read error likely explains this, since a far larger clone differs by one base. The sample holds other DNA sequences that translate to the same CDR3. The genes are TRDV1 and TRDJ2, with 12 bases lining up with TRDD3. Here the J gene came from matching the DNA to germline, since TCRdb omits it. CDR1 is TSWWSYY, CDR2 QGS, per germline. The CDR3 has 23 amino acids. CDR3 sequence: CALGELGRETYWGILSLTAQLFF. CDR3 sequence (DNA): TGTGCTCTTGGGGAACTAGGTAGGGAGACCTACTGGGGGATACTCTCTTTGACAGCGCAACTCTTCTTT.

About this clone itself: One base separates it from a far larger clone, so it is likely a read error. The sample holds other DNA sequences that translate to the same CDR3. This chain links TRDV1 with TRDJ1; the D gene is possibly TRDD3 (6 bases). The CDR3 contains 16 residues. The germline CDR1 and CDR2 sequences are TSWWSYY and QGS. The V and J ends lost 0 bases and 2 bases respectively, with 13 bases between them. The CDR3 region has the DNA TGTGCTCTTGGGGAACTGAGAGATACGGGTACCGATAAACTCATCTTT. This codes for CALGELRDTGTDKLIF.

This clone has a count of ten or more. This may stem from a read error, because a much larger clone lies one nucleotide away. The chain links TRDV2 to TRDJ1; 7 bases are shared with TRDD3. Germline CDR1 reads GEAIGNYY; CDR2 reads EKD. CDR3 length: 16 amino acids. The V and J ends lost 5 bases and 0 bases, in that order; junction bases with no gene match: 11. The CDR3 sequence is CACGTGYWGHTDKLIF. CDR3 nucleotide sequence: TGTGCCTGTGGCACGGGGTACTGGGGCCACACCGATAAACTCATCTTT.

As concerns this clone: The protein TCRdb gives is from a much larger clone and does not agree with this DNA's translation at residue 4, likely a read error; the protein shown here comes from the DNA. This chain joins TRDV1 and TRDJ1, with TRDD3 matching 8 bases. The J gene comes from matching the DNA to germline here; TCRdb lacks it. The germline V gene encodes CDR1 TSWWSYY and CDR2 QGS. The CDR3 length is 20 residues. The CDR3: CALEELNPNYWGWRTDKLIF. CDR3 in DNA: TGTGCTCTTGAGGAACTAAATCCCAACTACTGGGGGTGGAGAACCGATAAACTCATCTTT.

With respect to this clone: The protein in TCRdb stems from a much larger clone and differs at residue 3 from this DNA's translation, likely a read error; here the protein is translated from the DNA. The CDR3 spells CAYDKACVLPRYWASPLWGTDKLIF. CDR3 DNA: TGTGCCTATGACAAGGCCTGTGTTCTCCCGAGGTACTGGGCCTCGCCCCTATGGGGCACCGATAAACTCATCTTT. The chain is built from TRDV2 and TRDJ1, with a possible D match to TRDD3 (6 bases). The J gene is absent in TCRdb and was assigned here via DNA matching to germline. The germline gives CDR1 GEAIGNYY, CDR2 EKD. This CDR3 contains 25 residues.

This clone was seen ten or more times. This could be a read error, since a much larger clone is one nucleotide away. The J gene is TRDJ1, the V gene TRDV3; TRDD2 is a possible D gene (5 bases). As TCRdb names no J gene, one was assigned here on the basis of a DNA match to germline. The CDR3 consists of 17 residues. CDR1 TVYSNPD and CDR2 GDNSRS come from the germline V gene (reference sequence). Trimming removed 5 bases from V and 2 bases from J, with 27 bases in between. CDR3 coding DNA: TGTGCCAGAGAAAGGAGTCCTATGTGGACGAGAACCGATAAACTCATCTTT. It yields the protein CARERSPMWTRTDKLIF. Complete variable domain (other parts from reference TRDV3 and TRDJ1): CDKVTQSSPDQTVASGSEVVLLCTYDTVYSNPDLFWYRIRPDYSFQFVFYGDNSRSEGADFTQGRFSVKHILTQKAFHLVISPVRTEDSATYYCARERSPMWTRTDKLIFGKGTRVTVEP.

Remarks on this clone: Translating this DNA gives a protein that differs at residue 20 from the TCRdb one, which belongs to a much larger clone; a read error is likely, and the protein shown is this translation. The chain couples TRDV1 to TRDJ1, with 10 bases aligning to TRDD3. CDR3 length equals 21 residues. In germline, CDR1 is TSWWSYY, CDR2 QGS. CDR3 sequence (DNA): TGTGCTCTTGGGGAAATTGGCCTAAATACCCTTACTGGGGGATGTTCCGACAAACTCACCTTT. Translating gives CALGEIGLNTLTGGCSDKLTF.

This clone has just a few counts. TCRdb's protein, taken from a much larger clone, differs from this DNA's translation at residue 14, likely owing to a read error; the protein displayed comes from the DNA. The rearrangement uses TRDV3 and TRDJ1; 13 nucleotides match TRDD3. TCRdb records no J gene; here it was assigned by comparing the DNA to germline. CDR3 length: 20 residues. Germline V gene sequence: CDR1 TVYSNPD, CDR2 GDNSRS (reference sequence). J gave up 1 base and V 5 bases, and 22 bases lay outside the gene matches. Here the CDR3 DNA reads TGTGCCCAAATCCCTTCCTACGGGTACTGGGGGATACGGAGCACCGATAAACTCATCTTT. It yields the protein CAQIPSYGYWGIRSTDKLIF.

This clone showed up just a few times. TCRdb assigns this DNA the protein of a much larger clone, which departs from its translation at residue 3; this likely reflects a read error, and the protein shown comes from translating the DNA. The rearrangement joins TRDV3 to TRDJ1, with a possible D match to TRDD2 (6 bases). Per germline, CDR1 TVYSNPD and CDR2 GDNSRS (reference sequence). The CDR3 contains 19 residues. V was cut by 4 bases and J by 7 bases, with 37 bases left in between. CDR3 in amino acids: CASSPRHPTNPSVLVKLIF. The DNA for the CDR3 is TGTGCCTCTAGCCCCAGACATCCTACGAACCCCTCGGTACTAGTTAAACTCATCTTT. Full variable domain (rest looked up from reference TRDV3 and TRDJ1): CDKVTQSSPDQTVASGSEVVLLCTYDTVYSNPDLFWYRIRPDYSFQFVFYGDNSRSEGADFTQGRFSVKHILTQKAFHLVISPVRTEDSATYYCASSPRHPTNPSVLVKLIFGKGTRVTVEP.

This clone has only a few counts. This probably arose from a read error, given a far larger clone one base away. This sample includes further DNA sequences coding for the same CDR3. V gene TRDV1 combines with J gene TRDJ1; tentative D call: TRDD2 (6 bases). V gave up 3 bases and J gave up 10 bases, with 33 bases separating them. Germline lookup yields CDR1 TSWWSYY and CDR2 QGS. The CDR3 consists of 19 residues. In DNA, the CDR3 is TGTGCTCTTGGGGAGCTTCCTCCCTCCCTCATGCTTCCCGAGAGGGGACTCATCTTT. Protein product: CALGELPPSLMLPERGLIF.

This clone showed up many times. This likely came from a read error, as a far larger clone is one base away. Other DNA sequences in this specimen translate into the identical CDR3. This chain joins TRDV1 and TRDJ1; the match to TRDD3 covers 12 bases. Per germline, CDR1 TSWWSYY and CDR2 QGS. V gave up 3 bases and J gave up 3 bases; unmatched junction bases: 23. This CDR3 comprises 22 residues. CDR3 DNA: TGTGCTCTTGGGGAGACCTTTGGTTCCTACGAAGAGGCTGGGGGATACGCCGATAAACTCATCTTT. Translation: CALGETFGSYEEAGGYADKLIF.

Concerning this clone itself: A far larger clone lies a single base away; this is likely a read error. The sample has other DNA sequences that encode this CDR3 too. In DNA, the CDR3 is TGTGCTCTTGGGGAACACCCCTACTTGGGGATGGTTTACACCGACAAACTCATCTTT. It is translated as CALGEHPYLGMVYTDKLIF. J is TRDJ1 and V is TRDV1; D may be TRDD3 (6 bases). Germline CDR1 is TSWWSYY and CDR2 is QGS. The CDR3 contains 19 residues.

This clone was seen more than once but under ten times. A read error likely explains this, since a far larger clone differs by one base. The sample has other DNA sequences that encode this CDR3 too. V and J are TRDV1 and TRDJ1; 7 bases match TRDD3. TCRdb carries no J gene annotation; the J gene was assigned here by matching the DNA with germline. The CDR3 is made up of 21 amino acids. Germline loops: CDR1 TSWWSYY, CDR2 QGS. CDR3 bases: TGTGCCCTTGGGGAACTCCCCTCCGGGGGATTTCCTCCCCTTTTGACCGATAAACTCATCTTT. This codes for CALGELPSGGFPPLLTDKLIF.

The table lists this clone with a few counts. It is likely a read error: a sequence one base away is far more abundant. Additional DNA sequences in this sample encode the identical CDR3. This chain uses TRDV3 with TRDJ1, with D possibly being TRDD3 (5 bases). From germline, CDR1 is TVYSNPD and CDR2 GDNSRS (reference sequence). The CDR3 contains 12 residues. V gave up 1 base and J gave up 4 bases, with 10 bases separating them. This chain's CDR3 is CAFMGCLDKLIF. The DNA of the CDR3 is TGTGCCTTTATGGGGTGTCTCGATAAACTCATCTTT.

This clone has just a few counts. This DNA's translation and the protein TCRdb lists, from a much larger clone, do not match at residue 7, likely due to a read error; the protein shown is translated from the DNA. The chain carries TRDV3 and TRDJ1, with 7 bases fitting TRDD3. J lost 1 base, V lost 2 bases, and 25 bases had no gene match. The CDR3 contains 20 residues. Germline V gene lookup returns CDR1 TVYSNPD and CDR2 GDNSRS (reference sequence). CDR3 sequence reads: CAFDVLHVLGTRPATDKLIF. CDR3 bases: TGTGCCTTTGACGTCCTCCATGTACTGGGGACTCGGCCAGCCACCGATAAACTCATCTTT.

The chain carries TRDV2 and TRDJ1; 13 nucleotides align to TRDD3. The J gene is absent in TCRdb and was assigned here via DNA matching to germline. The CDR3 loop spans 19 amino acids. Germline assignment: CDR1 GEAIGNYY and CDR2 EKD. Unmatched junction bases numbered 9, after V lost 0 bases and J lost 0 bases. Here the CDR3 DNA reads TGTGCCTGTGACACCTCCTACTGGGGGATACGCCTTTACACCGATAAACTCATCTTT. It is translated as CACDTSYWGIRLYTDKLIF.

This clone was seen ten or more times. A far larger clone lies a single base away; this is likely a read error. The chain couples TRDV1 to TRDJ1, with 8 bases that match TRDD3. Here the J gene was assigned by germline matching of the DNA, as TCRdb has none. The junction had 11 bases not matched to a gene; V was cut back by 2 bases and J by 3 bases. Germline V gene lookup returns CDR1 TSWWSYY and CDR2 QGS. The CDR3 runs 17 residues. The CDR3 loop reads CALGEAVYWGMADKLIF. CDR3 DNA: TGTGCTCTTGGGGAAGCTGTGTATTGGGGGATGGCCGATAAACTCATCTTT.

This clone was found a few times. This likely reflects a read error, since a far larger clone is one base away. Other DNA sequences from this sample encode an identical CDR3 as well. The V and J genes are TRDV1 and TRDJ1, with 8 bases identical to TRDD3. Germline V gene data show CDR1 as TSWWSYY and CDR2 as QGS. The length of the CDR3 is 21 residues. CDR3 sequence reads: CALGELKPHGGDTRYTDKLIF. As DNA, the CDR3 is TGTGCTCTTGGGGAACTCAAGCCCCACGGCGGGGATACAAGGTACACCGATAAACTCATCTTC.

J is TRDJ1 and V is TRDV3; 9 bases are a match to TRDD3. TCRdb gives no J gene; it was assigned here by matching the DNA to germline. The ends lost 5 bases at V and 0 bases at J; junction bases unmatched: 10. The CDR3 is 15 amino acids. CDR1 is TVYSNPD, CDR2 GDNSRS, per germline (reference sequence). For the CDR3, the DNA is TGTGCCCGATTACTGGGGGAGGGGGACACCGATAAACTCATCTTT. It specifies CARLLGEGDTDKLIF.

About this clone: The protein TCRdb lists belongs to a much larger clone and differs from this DNA's translation at residue 14, which points to a read error; the protein shown is made from the DNA. This chain joins TRDV1 and TRDJ1; weak D call: TRDD3 (6 bases). Since TCRdb gives no J gene, matching the DNA to germline was used here to assign it. CDR3 length: 19 amino acids. Looked up from germline, CDR1 is TSWWSYY and CDR2 is QGS. Trimming removed 7 bases from V and 8 bases from J, with 35 bases in between. The CDR3 DNA sequence: TGTGCTCTTGTGGAGCTGCCGAGGCTGGGGTTACTAAACCACCTGAAACTCATCTTT. As protein: CALVELPRLGLLNHLKLIF.